The sequence of this TCR beta chain was determined in a study of patients and donors after allogeneic stem cell transplantation. From the RT-PCR reads, TCRdb called clonotypes with MiXCR, one entry per CDR3 protein. In the table there are approximately 200,000 distinct CDR3 sequences, around two fifths of which are singletons. Germline V CDR1 and CDR2: LGHDT, YNNKEL (reference sequence). V lost 2 bases and J lost 6; bases outside the gene matches: 6. The CDR3 has 15 amino acids. This TCR came from a human donor who was either an allogeneic HSCT recipient or a stem cell or donor lymphocyte infusion donor (not recorded which). It is not recorded whose cells these are; they may come from a transplant donor. This chain connects TRBV3-1 to TRBJ2-2, with 7 bases that match TRBD2. The sample consisted of blood, either unsorted or a sorted T cell fraction (not recorded which). CDR3: CASSQSVAGAGELFF. The CDR3 DNA reads TGTGCCAGCAGCCAATCGGTCGCGGGAGCCGGGGAGCTGTTTTTT.